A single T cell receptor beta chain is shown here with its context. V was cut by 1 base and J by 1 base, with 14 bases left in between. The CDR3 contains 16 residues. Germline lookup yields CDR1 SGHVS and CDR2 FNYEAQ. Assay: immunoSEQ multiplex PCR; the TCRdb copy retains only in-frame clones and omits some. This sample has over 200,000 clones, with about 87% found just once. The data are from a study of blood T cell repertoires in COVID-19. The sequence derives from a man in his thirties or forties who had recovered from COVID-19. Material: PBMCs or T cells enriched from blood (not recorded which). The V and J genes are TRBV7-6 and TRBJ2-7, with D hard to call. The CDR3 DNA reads TGTGCCAGCAGCTTAGAGAGCAGGTTTGGGTCCTACGAGCAGTACTTC. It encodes CASSLESRFGSYEQYF. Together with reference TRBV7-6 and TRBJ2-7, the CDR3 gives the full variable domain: GAGVSQSPRYKVTKRGQDVALRCDPISGHVSLYWYRQALGQGPEFLTYFNYEAQQDKSGLPNDRFSAERPEGSISTLTIQRTEQRDSAMYRCASSLESRFGSYEQYFGPGTRLTVT.